These T cell receptor beta chains were read from a single sample in a study of PD-1 blockade in classical Hodgkin lymphoma. Produced via immunoSEQ multiplex PCR; TCRdb's table is partial and in-frame only. Of approximately 14,000 clones detected, around 86% appear once; the ten largest clones hold 15% to 20%. Here the sequenced sample was CD8+ T cells from blood, taken before the fourth cycle of nivolumab. These receptors all come from a human donor with classical Hodgkin lymphoma. Each CDR3 is given with its conserved first and last residue. D genes are given only for firm matches. Size tells how often a clone was seen (once, few, many) or the class of an expanded clone, and some rows leave it out.

d_call,v_call,j_call,clone_size,cdr3_nt,cdr3_aa
.,TRBV7-6,TRBJ1-1,.,TGTGCCAGCAGCCCCAGGGAAGGCGAAGCTTTCTTT,CASSPREGEAFF
TRBD2,TRBV7-9,TRBJ2-1,.,TGTGCCAGCAGCTTAGGGGAGGGCACACGGGATGAGCAGTTCTTC,CASSLGEGTRDEQFF
.,TRBV7-6,TRBJ2-2,.,TGTGCCAGCAGCTCCAACACCGGGGAGCTGTTTTTT,CASSSNTGELFF
TRBD1,TRBV7-3,TRBJ2-7,.,TGTGCCAGCAGCCCGCTTGGGACAGGGGACGACGAGCAGTACTTC,CASSPLGTGDDEQYF
TRBD1,TRBV28,TRBJ2-2,.,TGTGCCAGCAGTCAAGACAGGGTGAACACCGGGGAGCTGTTTTTT,CASSQDRVNTGELFF
.,TRBV27,TRBJ2-2,.,TGTGCCAGCACCTCCCTCCCCGGGGAGCTGTTTTTT,CASTSLPGELFF
TRBD2,TRBV7-9,TRBJ2-1,.,TGTGCCAGCAGCGGTAGCGGGAGTTCTTTCAATGAGCAGTTCTTC,CASSGSGSSFNEQFF
TRBD2,TRBV7-2,TRBJ2-5,.,TGTGCCAGCAGGCCGCGGGGGGTGGAGACCCAGTACTTC,CASRPRGVETQYF
TRBD2,TRBV27,TRBJ2-3,.,TGTGCCAGCAGTTGGGGGGGTAGCGGGAGGAGCACAGATACGCAGTATTTT,CASSWGGSGRSTDTQYF
.,TRBV6-5,TRBJ1-5,.,TGTGCCAGCAGTTACTCGATATGGGGGCAGCCCCAGCATTTT,CASSYSIWGQPQHF
.,TRBV5-1,TRBJ2-1,.,TGCGCCAGCAGCTTGTCAGGGACCGCATACAATGAGCAGTTCTTC,CASSLSGTAYNEQFF
.,TRBV27,TRBJ2-7,.,TGTGCCAGCAGTTTATCGGCCGGACCGAAGTTCTACGAGCAGTACTTC,CASSLSAGPKFYEQYF
.,TRBV4-1,TRBJ1-5,.,TGCGCCAGCAGCCAAGGAGGGACCCCTACAAATCAGCCCCAGCATTTT,CASSQGGTPTNQPQHF
TRBD1,TRBV23-1,TRBJ1-5,.,TGCGCCAGCACGCCGGGACAGGGCCCGCAGCCCCAGCATTTT,CASTPGQGPQPQHF
.,TRBV5-5,TRBJ2-2,.,TGTGCCAGCAGCTTGACTCTCACCGGGGAGCTGTTTTTT,CASSLTLTGELFF
.,TRBV6-6,TRBJ1-2,.,TGTGCCAGACCTCCGGAGGGATCTCCTTATGGCTACACCTTC,CARPPEGSPYGYTF
.,TRBV7-8,TRBJ2-7,few,TGTGCCAGCAGCTTATCGTACGAGCAGTACTTC,CASSLSYEQYF
TRBD1,TRBV28,TRBJ2-1,.,TGTGCCAGCAGTCCCCAACAACGGACAGGGACCTACAATGAGCAGTTCTTC,CASSPQQRTGTYNEQFF
.,TRBV27,TRBJ2-3,.,TGTGCCAGCGCAAACCTGGGGGGCACAGATACGCAGTATTTT,CASANLGGTDTQYF
.,TRBV28,TRBJ2-1,.,TGTGCCAGCAGTTTATCTGGGCGGGGCTACAATGAGCAGTTCTTC,CASSLSGRGYNEQFF
.,TRBV7-9,TRBJ1-4,.,TGTGCCAGCAGCACTCTACTAGGGAAGACTAATGAAAAACTGTTTTTT,CASSTLLGKTNEKLFF
TRBD1,TRBV4-1,TRBJ2-7,.,TGCGCCAGCAGCCAAGTGGGACAGGGGGGAACCTACGAGCAGTACTTC,CASSQVGQGGTYEQYF